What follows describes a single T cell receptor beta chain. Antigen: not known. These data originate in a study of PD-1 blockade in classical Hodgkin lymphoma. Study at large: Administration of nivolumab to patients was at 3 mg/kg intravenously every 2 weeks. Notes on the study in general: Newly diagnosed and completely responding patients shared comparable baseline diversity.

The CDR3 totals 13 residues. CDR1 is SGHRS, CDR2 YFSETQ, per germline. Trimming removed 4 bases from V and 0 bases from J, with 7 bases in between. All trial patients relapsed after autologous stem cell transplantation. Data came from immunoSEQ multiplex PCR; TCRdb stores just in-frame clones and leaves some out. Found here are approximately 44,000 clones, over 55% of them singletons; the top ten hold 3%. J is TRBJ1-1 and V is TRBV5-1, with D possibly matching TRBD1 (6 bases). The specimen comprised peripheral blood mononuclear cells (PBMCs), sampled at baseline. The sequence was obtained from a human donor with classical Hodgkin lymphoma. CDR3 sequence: CASSPGVNTEAFF. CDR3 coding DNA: TGCGCCAGCAGCCCAGGGGTGAACACTGAAGCTTTCTTT.